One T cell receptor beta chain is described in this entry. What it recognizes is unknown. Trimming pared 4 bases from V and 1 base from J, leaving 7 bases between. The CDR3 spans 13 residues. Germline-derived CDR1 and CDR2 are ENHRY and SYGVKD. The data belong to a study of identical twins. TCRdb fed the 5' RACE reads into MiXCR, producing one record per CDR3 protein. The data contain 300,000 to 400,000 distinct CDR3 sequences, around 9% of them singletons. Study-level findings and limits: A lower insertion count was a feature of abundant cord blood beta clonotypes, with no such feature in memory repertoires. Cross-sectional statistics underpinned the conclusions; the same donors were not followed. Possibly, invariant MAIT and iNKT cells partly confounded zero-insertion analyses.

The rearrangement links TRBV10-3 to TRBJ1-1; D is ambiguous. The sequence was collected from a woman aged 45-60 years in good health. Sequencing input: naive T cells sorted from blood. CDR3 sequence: CAISGKPNTEAFF. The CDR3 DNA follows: TGTGCCATCAGTGGGAAGCCGAACACTGAAGCTTTCTTT.